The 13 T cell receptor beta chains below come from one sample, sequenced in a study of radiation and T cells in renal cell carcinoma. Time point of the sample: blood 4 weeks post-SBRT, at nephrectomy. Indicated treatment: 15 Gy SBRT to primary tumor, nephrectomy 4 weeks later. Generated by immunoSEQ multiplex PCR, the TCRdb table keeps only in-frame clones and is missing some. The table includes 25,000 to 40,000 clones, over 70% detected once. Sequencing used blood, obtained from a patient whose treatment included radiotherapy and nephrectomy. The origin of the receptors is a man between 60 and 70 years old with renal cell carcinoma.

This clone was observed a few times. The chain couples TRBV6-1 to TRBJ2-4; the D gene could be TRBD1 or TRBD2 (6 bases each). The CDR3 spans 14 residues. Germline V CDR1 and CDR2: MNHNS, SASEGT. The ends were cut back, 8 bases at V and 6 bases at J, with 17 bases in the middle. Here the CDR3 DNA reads TGTGCCAGCGGCAGAGGGGGGCCGGGAAACATTCAGTACTTC. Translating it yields CASGRGGPGNIQYF.

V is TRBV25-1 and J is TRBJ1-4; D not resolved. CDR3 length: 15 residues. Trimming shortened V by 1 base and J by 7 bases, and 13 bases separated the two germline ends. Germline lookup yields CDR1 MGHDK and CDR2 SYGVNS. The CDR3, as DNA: TGTGCCAGCAGTGAATTAACAGATCCAAGTGAAAAACTGTTTTTT. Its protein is CASSELTDPSEKLFF.

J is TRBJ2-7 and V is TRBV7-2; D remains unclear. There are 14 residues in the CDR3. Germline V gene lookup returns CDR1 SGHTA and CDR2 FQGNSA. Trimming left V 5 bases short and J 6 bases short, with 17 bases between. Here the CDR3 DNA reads TGTGCCAGCAGCCCCTCCGGGCCGTCTAGCGAGCAGTACTTC. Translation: CASSPSGPSSEQYF.

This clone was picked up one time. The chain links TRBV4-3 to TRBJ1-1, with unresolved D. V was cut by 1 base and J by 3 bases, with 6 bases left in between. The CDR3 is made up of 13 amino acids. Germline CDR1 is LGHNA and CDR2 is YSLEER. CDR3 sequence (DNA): TGCGCCAGCAGCCAAGTTGGGGACACTGAAGCTTTCTTT. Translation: CASSQVGDTEAFF.

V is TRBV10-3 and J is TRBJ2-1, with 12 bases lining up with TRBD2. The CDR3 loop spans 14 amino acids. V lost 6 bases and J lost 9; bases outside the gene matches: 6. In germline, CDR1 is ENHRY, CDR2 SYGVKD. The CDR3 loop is CAIRGLAGASEQFF. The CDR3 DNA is TGTGCCATCAGGGGACTAGCGGGCGCCAGTGAGCAGTTCTTC.

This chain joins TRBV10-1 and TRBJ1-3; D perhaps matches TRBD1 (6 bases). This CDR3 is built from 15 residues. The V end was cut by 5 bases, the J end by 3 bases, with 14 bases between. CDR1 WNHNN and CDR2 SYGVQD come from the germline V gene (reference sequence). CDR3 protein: CASSFLGGFGNTIYF. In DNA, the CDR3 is TGCGCCAGCAGTTTCCTAGGGGGATTTGGAAACACCATATATTTT.

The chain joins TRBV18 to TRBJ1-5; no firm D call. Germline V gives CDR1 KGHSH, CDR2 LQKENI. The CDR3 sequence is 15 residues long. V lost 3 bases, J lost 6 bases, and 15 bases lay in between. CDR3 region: CASSPPTNGIQPQHF. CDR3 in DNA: TGTGCCAGCTCACCTCCGACCAACGGAATTCAGCCCCAGCATTTT.

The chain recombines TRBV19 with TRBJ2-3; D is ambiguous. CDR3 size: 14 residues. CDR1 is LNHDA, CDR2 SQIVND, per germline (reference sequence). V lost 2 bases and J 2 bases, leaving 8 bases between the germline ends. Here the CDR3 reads CASSISGSTDTQYF. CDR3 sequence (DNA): TGTGCCAGTAGTATATCCGGATCCACAGATACGCAGTATTTT.

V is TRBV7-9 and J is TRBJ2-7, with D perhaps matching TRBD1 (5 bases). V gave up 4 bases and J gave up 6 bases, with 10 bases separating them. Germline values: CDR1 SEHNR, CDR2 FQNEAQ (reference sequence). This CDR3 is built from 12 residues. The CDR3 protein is CASSSTGVEQYF. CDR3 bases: TGTGCCAGCAGCTCCACAGGAGTCGAGCAGTACTTC.

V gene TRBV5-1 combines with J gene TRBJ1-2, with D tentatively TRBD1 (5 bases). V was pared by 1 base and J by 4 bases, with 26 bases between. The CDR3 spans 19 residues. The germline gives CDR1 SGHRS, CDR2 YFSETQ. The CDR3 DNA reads TGCGCCAGCAGCTTGAACTGGGCCCTAGATAAAACGGGGCTCTATGGCTACACCTTC. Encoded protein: CASSLNWALDKTGLYGYTF.

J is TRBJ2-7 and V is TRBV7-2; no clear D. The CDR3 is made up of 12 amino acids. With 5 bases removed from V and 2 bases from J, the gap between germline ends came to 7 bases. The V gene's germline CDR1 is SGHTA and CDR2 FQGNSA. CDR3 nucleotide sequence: TGTGCCAGCAGCCTTAGACCCTACGAGCAGTACTTC. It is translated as CASSLRPYEQYF. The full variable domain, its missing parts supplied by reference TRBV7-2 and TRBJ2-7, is GAGVSQSPSNKVTEKGKDVELRCDPISGHTALYWYRQSLGQGLEFLIYFQGNSAPDKSGLPSDRFSAERTGGSVSTLTIQRTQQEDSAVYLCASSLRPYEQYFGPGTRLTVT.

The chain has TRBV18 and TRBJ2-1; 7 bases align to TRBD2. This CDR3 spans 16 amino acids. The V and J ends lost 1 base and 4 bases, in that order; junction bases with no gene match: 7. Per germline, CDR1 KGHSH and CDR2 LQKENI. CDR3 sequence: CASSPREGKRYNEQFF. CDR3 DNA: TGTGCCAGCTCACCACGGGAGGGGAAGAGGTACAATGAGCAGTTCTTC. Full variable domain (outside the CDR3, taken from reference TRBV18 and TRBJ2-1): NAGVMQNPRHLVRRRGQEARLRCSPMKGHSHVYWYRQLPEEGLKFMVYLQKENIIDESGMPKERFSAEFPKEGPSILRIQQVVRGDSAAYFCASSPREGKRYNEQFFGPGTRLTVL.

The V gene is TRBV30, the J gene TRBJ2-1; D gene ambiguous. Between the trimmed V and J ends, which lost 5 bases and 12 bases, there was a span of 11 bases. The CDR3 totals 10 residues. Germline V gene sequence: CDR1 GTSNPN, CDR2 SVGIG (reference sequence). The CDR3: CAWGSWGQFF. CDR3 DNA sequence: TGTGCCTGGGGCTCATGGGGGCAGTTCTTC.